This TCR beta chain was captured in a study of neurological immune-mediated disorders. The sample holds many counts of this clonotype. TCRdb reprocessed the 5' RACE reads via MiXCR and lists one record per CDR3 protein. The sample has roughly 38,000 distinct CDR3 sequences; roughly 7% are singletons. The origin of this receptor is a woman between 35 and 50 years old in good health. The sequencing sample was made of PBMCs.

CDR3: CSASLPGRAKNIQYF. The DNA for the CDR3 is TGCAGTGCCTCGCTCCCAGGGAGGGCCAAAAACATTCAGTACTTC. This sequence joins TRBV20-1 and TRBJ2-4, with D maybe TRBD2 (6 bases). The CDR3 spans 15 residues. Germline loops: CDR1 DFQATT, CDR2 SNEGSKA (reference sequence). V lost 6 bases, J lost 1 base, and 16 bases lay in between.